This TCR beta chain was captured by sequencing in a study of shared clonotypes between healthy human individuals. Study-wide findings and caveats: The genetic and exposure-history diversity represented was limited by few donors.

CD45RO-negative cells were positively selected for CCR7, leaving out terminally differentiated effector memory CD45RA+ cells. Deep was the level used in running the assay. Every subset had its genomic DNA shared out evenly among several immunoSEQ plates. Replicate PCRs run on sorted subsets employed approximately 0.2 ug DNA, roughly 30,000 T cell genomes. Repertoires were generated with immunoSEQ multiplex PCR, while TCRdb's copy carries only in-frame clones and drops some. Counted here are around 1.9 million clones, approximately 94% occurring once; the ten biggest clones make up 1.7%. Concerning this clone itself: Its specificity is not known. Distinct nucleotide sequences in the sample also encode this CDR3.

CDR3 length equals 11 residues. Trimming removed 6 bases from V and 7 bases from J, with 10 bases in between. CDR1 is LNHDA and CDR2 is SQIVND in the germline V gene (reference sequence). The chain links TRBV19 to TRBJ2-7, with D perhaps assigned TRBD1 or TRBD2 (6 bases each). The receptor was isolated from a man aged 18 to 30 in good health. Some clones in this sample may be carry-over from other donors' samples. The sequenced material came from naive CD8+ T cells from PBMCs. CDR3 sequence reads: CASSLGGEQYF. For the CDR3, the DNA is TGTGCCAGTAGCCTAGGGGGGGAGCAGTACTTC. The full variable domain, rest sourced from reference TRBV19 and TRBJ2-7, is DGGITQSPKYLFRKEGQNVTLSCEQNLNHDAMYWYRQDPGQGLRLIYYSQIVNDFQKGDIAEGYSVSREKKESFPLTVTSAQKNPTAFYLCASSLGGEQYFGPGTRLTVT.